This T cell receptor beta chain emerged from a study of glioma-infiltrating T cells after dendritic cell vaccination. PBMC were collected before vaccination, two weeks after the third vaccination, and at progression. V was clipped by 4 bases and J by 4 bases, with 13 bases between them. The CDR3 is 14 amino acids. Germline V CDR1 and CDR2: SNHLY, FYNNEI. The protocol was immunoSEQ multiplex PCR, while the TCRdb copy is restricted to in-frame clones and leaves out a portion. The table includes under 100,000 clones, approximately 81% detected once. The chain carries TRBV2 and TRBJ1-2; tentative D call: TRBD1 (5 bases). This specimen was blood, taken before dendritic cell vaccination. The sequence derives from a human donor with glioblastoma. CDR3 in amino acids: CASSGDGTGYGYTF. The CDR3 region has the DNA TGTGCCAGCAGTGGGGATGGGACTGGCTATGGCTACACCTTC.